The rows below give T cell receptor beta chains drawn from one sample of a study of CD8 T cells in Susac syndrome. MiXCR, applied by TCRdb to the immunoSEQ multiplex PCR reads, yields one record per CDR3 protein. Seen here are 200,000 to 250,000 distinct CDR3 sequences, approximately 94% observed once, and the top ten hold approximately 0.15%. The sequencing sample was made of CD4+ T cells from PBMCs. Receptor source: a human donor with Susac syndrome. CDR3s include the opening cysteine and the closing phenylalanine or tryptophan. D genes are given only for firm matches. Some rows mark clone size as missing; the rest say once, few, many or name a class of expanded clone.

cdr3_nt cdr3_aa clone_size j_call v_call d_call
TGTGCCAGCAGCTTGGACAGCCTCACCGAGCAGTTCTTC CASSLDSLTEQFF NA TRBJ2-1 TRBV5-4 NA
TGCAGTGCTCTTATTAGACAGTACGAGCAGTACTTC CSALIRQYEQYF NA TRBJ2-7 TRBV20-1 NA
TGCGCCAGCAGCCCAAGTGGGCTAGCGGGGCCCACCGGGGAGCTGTTTTTT CASSPSGLAGPTGELFF NA TRBJ2-2 TRBV4-3 TRBD2
TGTGCCAGCAGTAGGGGACAGGTTGCCTACGAGCAGTACTTC CASSRGQVAYEQYF NA TRBJ2-7 TRBV6-5 TRBD1
TGCAGCGCCCAACGGGGACCCGTTCAGGCCCTAGGTGGCTACACTTTC CSAQRGPVQALGGYTF NA TRBJ1-2 TRBV29-1 NA
TGTGCCAGCAGCTTAGCGGGCCGGCCCAGGCAGTACTTC CASSLAGRPRQYF NA TRBJ2-7 TRBV7-2 NA
TGCAGCGTCCCCGCCGGGGCAGGGGGCGGGGAGCTGTTTTTT CSVPAGAGGGELFF NA TRBJ2-2 TRBV29-1 TRBD1
TGCAGTGCTAGCGACCCCAGAGTGGGGGAGCAGTACTTC CSASDPRVGEQYF NA TRBJ2-7 TRBV20-1 NA
TGTGCCAGCTCCTTTGTAGGGAGGAACACTGAAGCTTTCTTT CASSFVGRNTEAFF few TRBJ1-1 TRBV18 NA
TGTGCCATCAGTGGGTCGGCCGGGCAGACCTACAATGAGCAGTTCTTC CAISGSAGQTYNEQFF once TRBJ2-1 TRBV10-3 NA
TGTGCCAGCAGCGTCCAAGAGACCCAGTACTTC CASSVQETQYF few TRBJ2-5 TRBV5-6 NA
TGCAGCGTTGAACTCCTGGGCGGGGGCACGGCTGAAGCTTTCTTT CSVELLGGGTAEAFF NA TRBJ1-1 TRBV29-1 NA
TGCAGTGTCAATGCGGGGGGCAGAAATCCGCCCCAGCATTTT CSVNAGGRNPPQHF NA TRBJ1-5 TRBV20-1 NA
TGTGCCAGCAGCCGCCCGGGACCCGAGAGCACAGATACGCAGTATTTT CASSRPGPESTDTQYF once TRBJ2-3 TRBV5-4 NA
TGTGCCAGCAGCCAACTCCCAGGGGGGGCCGGAGGAAATGAGCAGTTCTTC CASSQLPGGAGGNEQFF NA TRBJ2-1 TRBV3-1 NA
TGTGCCAGCAGCGTAGGGTCGGGTGGGCCGAACACTGAAGCTTTCTTT CASSVGSGGPNTEAFF NA TRBJ1-1 TRBV9 NA
TGTGCCAGAGGGGTAGGGGGCAACTATGGCTACACCTTC CARGVGGNYGYTF NA TRBJ1-2 TRBV2 TRBD1
TGTGCCAGCAGCCAGAACTATGGCTACACCTTC CASSQNYGYTF few TRBJ1-2 TRBV14 NA
TGCAGCGTTGAAGATAATATGACAGTAGAGCAGTACTTC CSVEDNMTVEQYF NA TRBJ2-7 TRBV29-1 NA